Shown below are 14 T cell receptor beta chains from a single sample sequenced in a study of cytomegalovirus exposure and HLA in healthy donors. Amplification used 60 Vbeta primers and 13 Jbeta primers. The method was immunoSEQ multiplex PCR; TCRdb's version includes in-frame clones alone and lacks a portion of them. This sample has about 160,000 clones, with 82% found just once. Sequences were obtained from PBMCs. The receptors stem from a man aged 50 to 59 in good health and CMV-seropositive.

This chain's CDR3 is CASSLGRGQRYTEAFF. In DNA, the CDR3 is TGTGCCAGCAGCTTGGGCAGGGGGCAGAGGTACACTGAAGCTTTCTTT. The V call is TRBV5-8, the J call TRBJ1-1; 8 bases match TRBD1. Germline assignment: CDR1 SGHTS and CDR2 YDEGEE. Trimming cost V 0 bases and J 3 bases; bases outside gene matches: 7. This CDR3 spans 16 amino acids.

This rearrangement joins TRBV6-6 to TRBJ1-2; 8 positions agree with TRBD1. The V and J ends lost 1 base and 6 bases, in that order; junction bases with no gene match: 7. The CDR3 runs to 15 residues. Germline V gene sequence: CDR1 MNHNY, CDR2 SVGAGI (reference sequence). The CDR3 DNA is TGTGCCAGCAGTTACTTCGACAGGGGAAAGGATGGCTACACCTTC. Amino acids: CASSYFDRGKDGYTF.

The V and J genes are TRBV2 and TRBJ1-4, with 8 bases fitting TRBD1. CDR1 and CDR2 from the germline V gene are SNHLY and FYNNEI. V lost 6 bases, J lost 4 bases, and 7 bases stayed unmatched. CDR3 length: 15 amino acids. CDR3 residues: CASSALTGVNEKLFF. The CDR3 DNA is TGTGCCAGCAGCGCTCTGACAGGGGTTAATGAAAAACTGTTTTTT.

This chain uses TRBV11-2 with TRBJ2-4, with 10 bases aligning to TRBD1. Losses at the gene ends were 0 bases for V and 9 bases for J; bases not matched to a gene: 14. This CDR3 comprises 18 residues. CDR1 is SGHAT, CDR2 FQNNGV, per germline. The CDR3 protein is CASSLDPGQGPAVLIQYF. The CDR3, as DNA: TGTGCCAGCAGCTTAGATCCGGGACAGGGGCCTGCAGTCCTCATTCAGTACTTC.

The chain links TRBV6-5 to TRBJ2-2; D not certain. The CDR3 sequence is 12 residues long. Trimming pared 6 bases from V and 5 bases from J, leaving 7 bases between. Germline V gene data show CDR1 as MNHEY and CDR2 as SVGAGI. The CDR3 region has the DNA TGTGCCAGCAGGATTGAGACCGGGGAGCTGTTTTTT. This codes for CASRIETGELFF.

The CDR3 here is CASKKGRGEDGYTF. The CDR3 DNA reads TGTGCCAGTAAAAAGGGCAGGGGTGAAGATGGCTACACCTTC. V and J are TRBV19 and TRBJ1-2; TRBD1 might be the D (6 bases). The CDR3 is 14 amino acids. Germline V gene lookup returns CDR1 LNHDA and CDR2 SQIVND (reference sequence). Trimming shortened V by 7 bases and J by 6 bases, and 18 bases separated the two germline ends.

This clone was seen just once. This sequence joins TRBV6-1 and TRBJ2-3, with 7 bases aligning to TRBD1. Germline V gene data show CDR1 as MNHNS and CDR2 as SASEGT. The V gene end was trimmed by 1 base and the J gene end by 4 bases; junction bases not matched to a gene: 2. The CDR3 has 14 amino acids. The CDR3 DNA reads TGTGCCAGCAGTGAAGTACAGGGGCCAGATACGCAGTATTTT. As protein: CASSEVQGPDTQYF.

This clone was found once. The junction does not match germline at one end; this may be a read error. The chain employs TRBV7-9 and TRBJ2-7, with a possible D match to TRBD2 (6 bases). Per germline, CDR1 SEHNR and CDR2 FQNEAQ (reference sequence). This CDR3 is built from 12 residues. CDR3 loop: CSSSPRDWEQYF. CDR3 nucleotides: TGTTCCAGCAGCCCCCGGGACTGGGAGCAGTACTTC.

The rearrangement uses TRBV5-4 and TRBJ1-6, with TRBD1 matching 8 bases. The CDR3 has 17 amino acids. CDR1 and CDR2 from the germline V gene are SGHNT and YYREEE (reference sequence). After removal of 4 bases from V and 6 bases from J, the junction contained 12 bases not matched to a gene. For the CDR3, the DNA is TGTGCCAGCAGCCCCAGCCCCGGGACAGGCTTTAATTCACCCCTCCACTTT. It codes for CASSPSPGTGFNSPLHF.

This clone turned up a few times. This sequence joins TRBV7-3 and TRBJ2-1; 9 bases agree with TRBD2. Germline V gives CDR1 SGHTA, CDR2 FQGTGA. V shed 2 bases and J 8 bases; nucleotides not matched to a gene: 16. CDR3 length: 18 amino acids. The chain's CDR3 is CASSLWAGGGALTDEQFF. The CDR3 bases are TGTGCCAGCAGCTTATGGGCGGGCGGGGGGGCTCTTACCGATGAGCAGTTCTTC.

The chain combines TRBV30 with TRBJ2-5, with 7 bases that match TRBD2. The trim removed 3 bases at V and 5 bases at J, leaving 6 bases unmatched. The CDR3 has 13 amino acids. Germline V lookup: CDR1 GTSNPN, CDR2 SVGIG (reference sequence). The CDR3 coding sequence is TGTGCCTGGAGGGAGGGAGGGTTGGAGACCCAGTACTTC. Amino acids: CAWREGGLETQYF.

A single count supports this clone. V usage is TRBV18 and J usage is TRBJ2-7, with D maybe TRBD1 (5 bases). The CDR3 extends over 12 amino acids. Germline V gene data show CDR1 as KGHSH and CDR2 as LQKENI. The V and J ends lost 4 bases and 3 bases respectively, with 7 bases between them. CDR3 sequence (DNA): TGTGCCAGCTCACTTGACAGCTACGAGCAGTACTTC. It yields the protein CASSLDSYEQYF. Variable domain in full (rest from reference TRBV18 and TRBJ2-7): NAGVMQNPRHLVRRRGQEARLRCSPMKGHSHVYWYRQLPEEGLKFMVYLQKENIIDESGMPKERFSAEFPKEGPSILRIQQVVRGDSAAYFCASSLDSYEQYFGPGTRLTVT.

The rearrangement links TRBV5-1 to TRBJ1-2, with D unclear. Trimming cost V 3 bases and J 6 bases, with 15 bases left between them. The length of the CDR3 is 14 residues. Germline V gene sequence: CDR1 SGHRS, CDR2 YFSETQ. Written as DNA, the CDR3 is TGCGCCAGCAGCTCCGGCGGACCGGAGGATGGCTACACCTTC. It translates to CASSSGGPEDGYTF.

This clone was recorded a few times. The chain couples TRBV11-2 to TRBJ2-7; 10 bases are a match to TRBD2. Germline V lookup: CDR1 SGHAT, CDR2 FQNNGV. The CDR3 sequence is 15 residues long. V gave up 1 base and J gave up 4 bases; unmatched junction bases: 4. CDR3 nucleotide sequence: TGTGCCAGCAGCTTAGGGGGTAGCGGGGGGTACGAGCAGTACTTC. Its translation is CASSLGGSGGYEQYF. Looking up the rest from reference TRBV11-2 and TRBJ2-7 gives the full variable domain: EAGVAQSPRYKIIEKRQSVAFWCNPISGHATLYWYQQILGQGPKLLIQFQNNGVVDDSQLPKDRFSAERLKGVDSTLKIQPAKLEDSAVYLCASSLGGSGGYEQYFGPGTRLTVT.